These 4 T cell receptor beta chains were all obtained from the same sample, sequenced in a study of T-cell reconstitution after alpha-beta-depleted transplantation in children. Library preparation (for TCRbeta) was performed with unique molecular identifiers. MiXCR, run by TCRdb on the PCR reads, gives a single entry per CDR3 protein. The sample consists of around 680,000 distinct CDR3 sequences, 16% of them appearing once. Specimen: PBMCs from the stem cell graft donor, collected from the stem cell graft. These receptors all stem from a human donor who donated a stem cell graft to a child with acute myeloid leukemia.

This clonotype was picked up many times. The chain uses TRBV5-1 and TRBJ2-1, with TRBD2 as a possible D gene (5 bases). This CDR3 has 13 amino acids. Germline CDR1 and CDR2: SGHRS and YFSETQ. Trimming shortened V by 6 bases and J by 6 bases, and 13 bases separated the two germline ends. CDR3 bases: TGCGCCAGCACCGCACTAGGAGTCAATGAGCAGTTCTTC. Amino acid sequence: CASTALGVNEQFF. Full variable domain (missing parts from reference TRBV5-1 and TRBJ2-1): KAGVTQTPRYLIKTRGQQVTLSCSPISGHRSVSWYQQTPGQGLQFLFEYFSETQRNKGNFPGRFSGRQFSNSRSEMNVSTLELGDSALYLCASTALGVNEQFFGPGTRLTVL.

The sample holds many counts of this clonotype. This rearrangement joins TRBV12-3 or TRBV12-4 to TRBJ1-1; tentative D call: TRBD1 (5 bases). The CDR3 extends over 12 amino acids. Trimming stripped 6 bases from V and 5 bases from J, with 10 bases between. The CDR3 DNA reads TGTGCCAGCAGGGCAGGGATAACTGAAGCTTTCTTT. Its protein is CASRAGITEAFF.

V is TRBV5-1 and J is TRBJ2-3, with no clear D. CDR1 and CDR2 (germline): SGHRS, YFSETQ. Between the trimmed V and J ends, which lost 2 bases and 4 bases, there was a span of 11 bases. CDR3 length: 14 amino acids. The CDR3 coding sequence is TGCGCCAGCAGCTTTTCACACTCGTCAGATACGCAGTATTTT. It specifies CASSFSHSSDTQYF.

In its sample, this clonotype was seen many times. V is TRBV6-5 and J is TRBJ2-3; TRBD1 agrees at 9 bases. The V gene's germline CDR1 is MNHEY and CDR2 SVGAGI. This CDR3 contains 15 residues. V lost 1 base to trimming and J lost 5 bases; unmatched junction nucleotides: 4. CDR3 sequence (DNA): TGTGCCAGCAGTTACTTGGGACAGGGTATAGATACGCAGTATTTT. It encodes CASSYLGQGIDTQYF.